Here is one T cell receptor (beta chain) with its context. Its cognate antigen is unknown. These data are taken from a study of long-term antiretroviral therapy in people with HIV. Whole-study findings and limits: Blood dates from the mid-2000s to the late 2010s, possibly under older ART regimens.

Sequencing relied on immunoSEQ assay v3.0, run at survey level. Roughly 35,000-50,000 T-cell genomes per sample were the sequencing target. The table came from immunoSEQ multiplex PCR; TCRdb's copy has only in-frame clones and leaves some out. The profile shows around 22,000 clones, around 95% of them singletons. Sample: unsorted PBMCs, taken roughly 5.1 years after starting antiretroviral therapy. The TCR originated in a woman aged 50 to 60 with HIV.

The chain's CDR3 is CSVEGTSGRADEQFF. CDR3 sequence (DNA): TGCAGCGTTGAAGGGACTAGCGGGAGGGCCGATGAGCAGTTCTTC. This chain links TRBV29-1 with TRBJ2-1; 15 nucleotides agree with TRBD2. V lost 1 base, J lost 8 bases, and 3 bases stayed unmatched. The CDR3 runs to 15 residues. Germline values: CDR1 SQVTM, CDR2 ANQGSEA.